The TCR beta chain described here comes from a study of T cell responses to AZD1222 COVID-19 vaccine. On the study more broadly: Second-dose schedules of about 4 or about 12 weeks were combined.

This CDR3 is 14 amino acids long. Trimming shortened V by 4 bases and J by 4 bases, and 13 bases separated the two germline ends. CDR1 is MNHEY and CDR2 is SVGEGT in the germline V gene. The table came from immunoSEQ multiplex PCR; TCRdb's copy has only in-frame clones and leaves some out. The sample shows about 150,000 clones, about 91% of them seen only once. This receptor was obtained from an adult in good health. V gene TRBV6-2 or TRBV6-3 combines with J gene TRBJ1-1; D remains ambiguous. The material sequenced was peripheral blood, taken on day 0 of AZD1222 vaccination. Here the CDR3 reads CASSWVGAGTEAFF. The CDR3 region has the DNA TGTGCCAGCAGTTGGGTGGGCGCAGGCACTGAAGCTTTCTTT.